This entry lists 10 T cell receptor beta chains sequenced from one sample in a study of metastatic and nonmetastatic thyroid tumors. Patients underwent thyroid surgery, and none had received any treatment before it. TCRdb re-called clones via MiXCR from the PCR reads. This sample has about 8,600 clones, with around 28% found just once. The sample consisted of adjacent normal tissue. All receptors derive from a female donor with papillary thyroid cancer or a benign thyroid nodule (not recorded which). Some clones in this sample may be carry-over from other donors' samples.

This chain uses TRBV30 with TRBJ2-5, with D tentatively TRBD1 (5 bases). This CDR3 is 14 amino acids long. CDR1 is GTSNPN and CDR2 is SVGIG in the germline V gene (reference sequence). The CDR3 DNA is TGTGCTCTCGAGGCAGGGTGGGGCCAAGAGACCCAGTACTTC. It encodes CALEAGWGQETQYF.

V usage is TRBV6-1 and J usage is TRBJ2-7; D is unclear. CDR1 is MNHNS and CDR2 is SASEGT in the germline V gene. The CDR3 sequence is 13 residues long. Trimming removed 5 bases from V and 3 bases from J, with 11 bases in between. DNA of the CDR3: TGTGCCAGCAGTCTGACTCACGTCTACGAGCAGTACTTC. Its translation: CASSLTHVYEQYF.

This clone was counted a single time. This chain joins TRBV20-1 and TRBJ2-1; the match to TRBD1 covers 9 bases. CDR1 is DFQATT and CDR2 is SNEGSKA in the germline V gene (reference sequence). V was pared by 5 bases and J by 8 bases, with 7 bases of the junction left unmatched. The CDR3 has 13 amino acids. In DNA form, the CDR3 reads TGCAGTGCTCCCCGGACAGGGGTGCATGAGCAGTTCTTC. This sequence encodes CSAPRTGVHEQFF.

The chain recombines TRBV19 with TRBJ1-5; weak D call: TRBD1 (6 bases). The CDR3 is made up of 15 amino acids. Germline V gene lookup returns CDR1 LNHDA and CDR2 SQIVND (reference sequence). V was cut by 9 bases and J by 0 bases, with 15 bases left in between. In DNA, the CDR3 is TGTGCCAGCACCAGGACAGAAAATAGCAATCAGCCCCAGCATTTT. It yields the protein CASTRTENSNQPQHF.

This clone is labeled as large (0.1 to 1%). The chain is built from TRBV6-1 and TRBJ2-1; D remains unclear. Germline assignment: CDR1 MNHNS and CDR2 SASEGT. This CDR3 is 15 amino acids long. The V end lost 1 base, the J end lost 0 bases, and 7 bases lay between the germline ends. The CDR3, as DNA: TGTGCCAGCAGTGAAGAGTGGGACTCCTACAATGAGCAGTTCTTC. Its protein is CASSEEWDSYNEQFF.

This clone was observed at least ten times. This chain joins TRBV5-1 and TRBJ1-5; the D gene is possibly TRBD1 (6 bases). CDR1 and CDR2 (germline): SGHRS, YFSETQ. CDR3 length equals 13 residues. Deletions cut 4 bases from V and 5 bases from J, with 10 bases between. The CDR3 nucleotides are TGCGCCAGCAGCCCGTCAGGGGATCAGCCCCAGCATTTT. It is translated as CASSPSGDQPQHF. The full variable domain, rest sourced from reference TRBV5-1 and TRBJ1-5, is KAGVTQTPRYLIKTRGQQVTLSCSPISGHRSVSWYQQTPGQGLQFLFEYFSETQRNKGNFPGRFSGRQFSNSRSEMNVSTLELGDSALYLCASSPSGDQPQHFGDGTRLSIL.

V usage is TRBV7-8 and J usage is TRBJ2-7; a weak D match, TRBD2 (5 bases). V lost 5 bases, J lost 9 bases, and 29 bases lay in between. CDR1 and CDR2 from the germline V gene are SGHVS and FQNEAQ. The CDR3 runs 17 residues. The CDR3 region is CASSKPRTGNATQRQYF. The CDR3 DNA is TGTGCCAGCAGCAAACCACGGACGGGAAACGCGACCCAACGGCAGTACTTC.

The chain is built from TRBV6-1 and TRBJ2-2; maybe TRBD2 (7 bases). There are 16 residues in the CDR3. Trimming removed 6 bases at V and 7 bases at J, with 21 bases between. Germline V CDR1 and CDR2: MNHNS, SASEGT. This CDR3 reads CASRRLGGGRDGELFF. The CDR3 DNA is TGTGCCAGCAGGCGTCTAGGGGGGGGGCGAGACGGGGAGCTGTTTTTT.

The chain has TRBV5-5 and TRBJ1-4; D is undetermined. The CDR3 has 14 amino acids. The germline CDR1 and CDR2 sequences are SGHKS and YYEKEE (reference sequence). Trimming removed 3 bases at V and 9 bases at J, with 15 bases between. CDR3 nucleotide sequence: TGTGCCAGCAGCTCTGACATGGTGAGGCAAAAACTGTTTTTT. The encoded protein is CASSSDMVRQKLFF.

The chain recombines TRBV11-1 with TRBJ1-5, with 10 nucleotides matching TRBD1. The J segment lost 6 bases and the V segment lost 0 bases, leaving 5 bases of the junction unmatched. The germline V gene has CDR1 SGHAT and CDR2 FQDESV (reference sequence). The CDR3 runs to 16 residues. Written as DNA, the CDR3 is TGTGCCAGCAGCTTAGCTTTTGGGACAGGGGTTCAGCCCCAGCATTTT. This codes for CASSLAFGTGVQPQHF.